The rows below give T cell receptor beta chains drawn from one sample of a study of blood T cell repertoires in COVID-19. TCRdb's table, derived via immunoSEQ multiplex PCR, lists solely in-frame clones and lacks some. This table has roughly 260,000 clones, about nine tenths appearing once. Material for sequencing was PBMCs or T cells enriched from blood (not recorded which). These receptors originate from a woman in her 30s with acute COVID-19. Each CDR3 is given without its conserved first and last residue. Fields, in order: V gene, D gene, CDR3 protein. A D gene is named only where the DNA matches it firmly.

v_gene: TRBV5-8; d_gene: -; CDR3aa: ASSLLLTEAF
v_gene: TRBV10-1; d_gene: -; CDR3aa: ASSTSRDNYEQY
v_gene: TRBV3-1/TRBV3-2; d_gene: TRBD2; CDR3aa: ASSQVGGVGTDTQY
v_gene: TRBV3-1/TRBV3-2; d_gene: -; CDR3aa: ASSQVAAVGSPLH
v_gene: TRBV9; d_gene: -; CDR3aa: ASSVDSNTEAF
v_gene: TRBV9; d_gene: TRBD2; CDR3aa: ASSVELAGPYNEQF
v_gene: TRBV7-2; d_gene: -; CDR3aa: ASSLASFRGNSPLH
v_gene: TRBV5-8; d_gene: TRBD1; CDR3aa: ASSIGTGGEDEQF
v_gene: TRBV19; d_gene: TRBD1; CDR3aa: ASSVRQGSLSAQH
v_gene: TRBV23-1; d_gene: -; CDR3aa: ASSQSETPRGEKLF
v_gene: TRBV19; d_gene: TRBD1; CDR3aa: ASSTPTGTGVTGELF
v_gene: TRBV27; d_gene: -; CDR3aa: ASSMGGSTNEKLF
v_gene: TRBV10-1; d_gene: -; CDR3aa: ASRKDSLGYNEQF
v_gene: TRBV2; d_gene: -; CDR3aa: ASRADPNTEAF
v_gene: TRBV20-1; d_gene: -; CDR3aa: SARGTGEAF
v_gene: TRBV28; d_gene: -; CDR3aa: AGGGPGNGYT
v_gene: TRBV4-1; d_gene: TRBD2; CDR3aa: ASSQNSGGGNTGELF
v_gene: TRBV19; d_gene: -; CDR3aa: ASSIGNRSNSPLH
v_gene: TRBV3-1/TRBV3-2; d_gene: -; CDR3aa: ASSQWEGTDTQY
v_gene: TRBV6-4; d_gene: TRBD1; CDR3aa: ASSDPRDRANYGYT
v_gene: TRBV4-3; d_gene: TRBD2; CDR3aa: ASSQDPRGATDTQY
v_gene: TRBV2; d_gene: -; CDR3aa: ASSEVELPINYGYT
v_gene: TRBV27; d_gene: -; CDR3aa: ASSFTGESF
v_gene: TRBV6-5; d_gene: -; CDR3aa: ASRRSSYNEQF
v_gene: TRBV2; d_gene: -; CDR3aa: ASRVPGEASNEKLF
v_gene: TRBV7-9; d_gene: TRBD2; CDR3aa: ASSLVPSGGEKQY